These 31 T cell receptor beta chains were sequenced from one sample in a study of T cells in Graves' hyperthyroidism and ophthalmopathy. There were TCR beta CDR3 regions amplified from RNA transcripts. HTBI primers were used for first-round RT-PCR of the TCR CDR3. TCRdb used MiXCR to reprocess the multiplex PCR reads, holding one entry per CDR3 protein. The sample gives around 720,000 distinct CDR3 sequences, around 40% of which show up once; about a third is in the top ten. The sequencing input was blood. Every receptor here comes from a woman aged 35 to 49 with Graves' hyperthyroidism.

This clonotype was seen ten or more times. V gene TRBV29-1 combines with J gene TRBJ1-1; TRBD1 matches 7 bases. With V trimmed by 1 base and J by 2 bases, 16 bases remained unmatched. The CDR3 runs to 18 residues. Germline loops: CDR1 SQVTM, CDR2 ANQGSEA. The CDR3 is CSVEGSIARGQINTEAFF. The CDR3 nucleotides read TGCAGCGTTGAAGGCTCGATTGCTAGGGGGCAAATCAACACTGAAGCTTTCTTT.

The chain employs TRBV6-1 and TRBJ2-2; 10 nucleotides agree with TRBD1. The J segment lost 3 bases and the V segment lost 7 bases, leaving 8 bases of the junction unmatched. This CDR3 contains 16 residues. The germline CDR1 and CDR2 sequences are MNHNS and SASEGT. CDR3 protein: CASKLRGTGDTGELFF. The CDR3 DNA is TGTGCCAGCAAGCTTAGGGGGACAGGGGACACCGGGGAGCTGTTTTTT.

This clonotype was detected many times. This chain joins TRBV10-3 and TRBJ1-4; TRBD1 might be the D (6 bases). The V end lost 8 bases, the J end lost 7 bases, and 11 bases lay between the germline ends. CDR1 and CDR2 (germline): ENHRY, SYGVKD. CDR3 length: 12 residues. The CDR3 sequence is CAIGGQGEKLFF. The CDR3 nucleotides read TGTGCCATCGGGGGGCAGGGTGAAAAACTGTTTTTT.

This clonotype has more than one count but fewer than ten. The chain combines TRBV7-9 with TRBJ1-1; D gene unclear. CDR3 size: 16 residues. Per the germline V gene, CDR1 is SEHNR and CDR2 is FQNEAQ (reference sequence). V lost 2 bases and J lost 1, with 14 bases in between. This CDR3 reads CASSLNNLETNTEAFF. The CDR3 nucleotides are TGTGCCAGCAGCTTAAATAATCTAGAGACGAACACTGAAGCTTTCTTT. Supplemented by reference TRBV7-9 and TRBJ1-1, the full variable domain reads DTGVSQNPRHKITKRGQNVTFRCDPISEHNRLYWYRQTLGQGPEFLTYFQNEAQLEKSRLLSDRFSAERPKGSFSTLEIQRTEQGDSAMYLCASSLNNLETNTEAFFGQGTRLTVV.

This chain links TRBV12-3 or TRBV12-4 with TRBJ1-2; 10 bases map to TRBD1. Trimming cost V 6 bases and J 8 bases; bases outside gene matches: 6. The CDR3 runs to 13 residues. CDR3 bases: TGTGCCAGCAGCCCGACAGGGGGCGAGGGCTACACCTTC. Translation: CASSPTGGEGYTF.

This clonotype was recorded a few times. The chain links TRBV6-6 to TRBJ1-1, with D possibly TRBD1 on 5 matching bases. The germline V gene encodes CDR1 MNHNY and CDR2 SVGAGI (reference sequence). The CDR3 is 12 amino acids. The V end lost 5 bases, the J end lost 4 bases, and 8 bases lay between the germline ends. The CDR3: CASSATVTEAFF. The CDR3, as DNA: TGTGCCAGCAGTGCGACAGTCACTGAAGCTTTCTTT.

Notes on this clonotype: A junction end diverges from the germline sequence, so it may reflect a read error. J is TRBJ1-2 and V is TRBV4-3; no reliable D call. Looked up from germline, CDR1 is LGHNA and CDR2 is YSLEER. This CDR3 has 15 residues. The CDR3 region has the DNA TGCACCAGCAGCCAGGAAATAGACCTGCAGGATGGCTACACCTTC. Amino acids: CTSSQEIDLQDGYTF.

The chain carries TRBV5-1 and TRBJ2-1; TRBD2 agrees at 13 bases. Germline loops: CDR1 SGHRS, CDR2 YFSETQ. The CDR3 consists of 15 residues. V lost 2 bases, J lost 5 bases, and 1 base stayed unmatched. CDR3 sequence: CASSFGLAGDNEQFF. Written as DNA, the CDR3 is TGCGCCAGCAGCTTTGGACTAGCGGGAGACAATGAGCAGTTCTTC.

In this sample, this clonotype turned up once. V is TRBV25-1 and J is TRBJ2-5; 12 bases match TRBD2. V lost 4 bases, J lost 5 bases, and 8 bases stayed unmatched. CDR1 and CDR2 (germline): MGHDK, SYGVNS. CDR3 length: 16 residues. CDR3 sequence (DNA): TGTGCCAGCAGTGCTAGCGGACTAGCGGGAACGGAGACCCAGTACTTC. As protein: CASSASGLAGTETQYF.

This clonotype was found a few times. This chain joins TRBV6-4 and TRBJ1-1; D not certain. The CDR3 extends over 14 amino acids. CDR1 MRHNA and CDR2 SNTAGT come from the germline V gene. Trimming removed 5 bases at V and 4 bases at J, with 14 bases between. The CDR3: CASSQRPGITEAFF. In nucleotides, the CDR3 is TGTGCCAGCAGTCAACGCCCCGGGATCACTGAAGCTTTCTTT.

This clonotype appeared a few times. The chain recombines TRBV12-3 or TRBV12-4 with TRBJ1-1; no definite D call. V was pared by 3 bases and J by 4 bases, with 12 bases between. The CDR3 loop spans 14 amino acids. DNA for the CDR3: TGTGCCAGCAGTTTGGAGGTAGTTGCCACTGAAGCTTTCTTT. Translating it yields CASSLEVVATEAFF.

This clonotype was seen repeatedly, ten times or more. The chain carries TRBV7-2 and TRBJ2-7; 9 nucleotides align to TRBD2. CDR1 SGHTA and CDR2 FQGNSA come from the germline V gene. The CDR3 runs to 15 residues. With V trimmed by 6 bases and J by 0 bases, 6 bases remained unmatched. The CDR3 DNA is TGTGCCAGCAGGGCGGCGGGGGGGAGCTCCTACGAGCAGTACTTC. Translated: CASRAAGGSSYEQYF. The variable domain in full, completed from reference TRBV7-2 and TRBJ2-7, reads GAGVSQSPSNKVTEKGKDVELRCDPISGHTALYWYRQSLGQGLEFLIYFQGNSAPDKSGLPSDRFSAERTGGSVSTLTIQRTQQEDSAVYLCASRAAGGSSYEQYFGPGTRLTVT.

In its sample, this clonotype was seen many times. In DNA form, the CDR3 reads TGTGCCAGCAGGTCACCGGGGGACGATTGCTACACCTTC. Its protein is CASRSPGDDCYTF. The chain employs TRBV12-3 or TRBV12-4 and TRBJ1-2; D might be TRBD1 (5 bases). The CDR3 is made up of 13 amino acids. V lost 6 bases and J 9 bases, leaving 17 bases between the germline ends.

The sample holds many counts of this clonotype. V gene TRBV10-3 combines with J gene TRBJ1-6; D is ambiguous. The CDR3 consists of 16 residues. Per germline, CDR1 ENHRY and CDR2 SYGVKD. Trimming pared 2 bases from V and 5 bases from J, leaving 13 bases between. The CDR3 here is CAISEGSTGNNSPLHF. The CDR3 DNA sequence: TGTGCCATCAGTGAGGGTTCGACGGGGAATAATTCACCCCTCCACTTT.

CDR3 sequence: CSVAGGYGGYTF. In DNA, the CDR3 is TGCAGCGTTGCAGGGGGCTACGGTGGCTACACCTTC. This chain connects TRBV29-1 to TRBJ1-2; 8 nucleotides align to TRBD1. The germline V gene encodes CDR1 SQVTM and CDR2 ANQGSEA. V shed 4 bases and J 7 bases; nucleotides not matched to a gene: 5. The CDR3 runs to 12 residues.

V gene TRBV4-1 combines with J gene TRBJ2-5, with D possibly being TRBD2 (7 bases). Germline CDR1 MGHRA, CDR2 YSYEKL. CDR3 size: 20 residues. V dropped 0 bases and J dropped 3 bases, with 26 bases sitting between them. The CDR3 DNA sequence: TGCGCCAGCAGCCAAGATCCTCCGGGGGGCCTCTTGGGGCCCAAAGAGACCCAGTACTTC. It yields the protein CASSQDPPGGLLGPKETQYF.

Many counts were recorded for this clonotype. J is TRBJ1-5 and V is TRBV6-5; D gene unclear. The germline V gene has CDR1 MNHEY and CDR2 SVGAGI. Trimming removed 4 bases at V and 4 bases at J, with 5 bases between. The CDR3 extends over 12 amino acids. CDR3 amino acids: CASSSANQPQHF. The CDR3 DNA is TGTGCCAGCAGTTCCGCAAATCAGCCCCAGCATTTT.

There are many counts of this clonotype. V and J are TRBV7-8 and TRBJ1-5; perhaps TRBD1 as D (6 bases). The germline V gene encodes CDR1 SGHVS and CDR2 FQNEAQ. V lost 3 bases and J lost 3, with 9 bases in between. CDR3 length equals 14 residues. CDR3 protein: CASSFGQFNQPQHF. The DNA for the CDR3 is TGTGCCAGCAGCTTTGGACAGTTCAATCAGCCCCAGCATTTT.

This chain connects TRBV12-3 or TRBV12-4 to TRBJ1-1, with D possibly matching TRBD1 (5 bases). This CDR3 spans 15 amino acids. V shed 0 bases and J shed 3 bases, with 11 bases lying between them. In nucleotides, the CDR3 is TGTGCCAGCAGTTTAGCGGCCAGGGCGGACACTGAAGCTTTCTTT. This sequence encodes CASSLAARADTEAFF.

This clonotype was counted only a few times. This chain uses TRBV14 with TRBJ1-5; D remains ambiguous. V shed 10 bases and J shed 0 bases, with 13 bases lying between them. There are 14 residues in the CDR3. In germline, CDR1 is SGHDN, CDR2 FVKESK. The CDR3, as DNA: TGTGCCACCTACTTTTCCAGTAGCAATCAGCCCCAGCATTTT. It translates to CATYFSSSNQPQHF.

This clonotype was seen repeatedly, ten times or more. The J gene is TRBJ2-2, the V gene TRBV14, with D possibly being TRBD1 (6 bases). Per germline, CDR1 SGHDN and CDR2 FVKESK. The CDR3 length is 13 residues. Trimming took off 0 bases at V and 9 bases at J, with 8 bases between the two ends. CDR3 coding DNA: TGTGCCAGCAGCCAAGAGGGGGCTCGGGAGCTGTTTTTT. It translates to CASSQEGARELFF.

Many counts were recorded for this clonotype. The chain is built from TRBV5-1 and TRBJ1-1, with D unresolved. Trimming removed 3 bases at V and 6 bases at J, with 9 bases between. The germline V gene has CDR1 SGHRS and CDR2 YFSETQ. CDR3 size: 12 residues. CDR3 coding DNA: TGCGCCAGCAGCTGGATCGGTGCTGAAGCTTTCTTT. Translation: CASSWIGAEAFF.

The rearrangement joins TRBV19 to TRBJ2-6; TRBD1 might be the D (5 bases). With 10 bases removed from V and 0 bases from J, the gap between germline ends came to 28 bases. CDR3 length: 20 amino acids. Germline V CDR1 and CDR2: LNHDA, SQIVND (reference sequence). CDR3 in amino acids: CATLTRQSLNPLSGANVLTF. The CDR3 coding sequence is TGTGCCACCCTGACTCGACAGAGCCTAAACCCCCTCTCTGGGGCCAACGTCCTGACTTTC.

The chain joins TRBV10-1 to TRBJ2-7, with D possibly being TRBD1 or TRBD2 (5 bases each). The assigned J gene may be wrong: the sequence end matches TRBJ2-1 better. The CDR3 contains 15 residues. CDR1 and CDR2 (germline): WNHNN, SYGVQD (reference sequence). In DNA, the CDR3 is TGCGCCAGCAGTGAGTCATTGAGGGGCTGGGATGAGCAGTTCTTC. Translation gives CASSESLRGWDEQFF.

This clonotype was picked up many times. For the CDR3, the DNA is TGCAGTGCTAGTATACGGCACCGAGAGCCCCAGCATTTT. It is translated as CSASIRHREPQHF. The J gene is TRBJ1-5, the V gene TRBV20-1; D is unresolved. Trimming stripped 3 bases from V and 8 bases from J, with 14 bases between. Germline V gene data show CDR1 as DFQATT and CDR2 as SNEGSKA (reference sequence). The CDR3 length is 13 residues.

This clonotype was recorded many times. This sequence joins TRBV5-8 and TRBJ1-3, with a tentative D call TRBD1 (5 bases). The CDR3 is 14 residues long. V shed 0 bases and J shed 7 bases, with 11 bases lying between them. Looked up from germline, CDR1 is SGHTS and CDR2 is YDEGEE. The CDR3 here is CASSLVGQGNTIYF. CDR3 DNA sequence: TGTGCCAGCAGCTTGGTAGGGCAGGGCAACACCATATATTTT.

This clonotype was found many times. This chain joins TRBV9 and TRBJ2-5; D uncertain. Deletions cut 3 bases from V and 1 base from J, with 10 bases between. The CDR3 is 14 amino acids. CDR1 and CDR2 (germline): SGDLS, YYNGEE. The CDR3 coding sequence is TGTGCCAGCAGCGCGGAGTTGGGCCAAGAGACCCAGTACTTC. It translates to CASSAELGQETQYF.

This clonotype was found a few times. V and J are TRBV12-5 and TRBJ2-7; 7 positions agree with TRBD1. V was clipped by 6 bases and J by 2 bases; unmatched bases: 16. The germline gives CDR1 LGHNT, CDR2 FRNRAP. This CDR3 is built from 17 residues. The CDR3 reads CASGLGPQGSRAYEQYF. The CDR3 DNA follows: TGTGCTAGTGGCCTGGGGCCACAGGGGTCCCGGGCCTACGAGCAGTACTTC.

The V gene is TRBV20-1, the J gene TRBJ1-5, with 9 positions matching TRBD1. Trimming took 5 bases from V and 5 from J; bases not matched to a gene: 10. From germline, CDR1 is DFQATT and CDR2 SNEGSKA (reference sequence). The CDR3 extends over 15 amino acids. CDR3: CSALGLDRGDQPQHF. CDR3 nucleotide sequence: TGCAGTGCTCTAGGATTGGACAGGGGTGATCAGCCCCAGCATTTT.

Points on this clonotype: One junction end disagrees with the germline gene, perhaps due to a read error. The chain uses TRBV10-2 and TRBJ1-4; TRBD1 matches 9 bases. Germline V lookup: CDR1 WSHSY, CDR2 SAAADI. The CDR3 contains 16 residues. The CDR3 sequence is CASTRNIRTGDEKLSF. The CDR3 region has the DNA TGCGCCAGCACCCGGAACATAAGGACAGGGGATGAAAAACTGTCTTTT.

The CDR3 here is CASSQGRGDEKLFF. The CDR3 region has the DNA TGCGCCAGCAGCCAAGGACGGGGAGATGAAAAACTGTTTTTT. V and J are TRBV4-1 and TRBJ1-4; D unresolved. The CDR3 extends over 14 amino acids. Germline V gene data show CDR1 as MGHRA and CDR2 as YSYEKL. V was cut by 1 base and J by 6 bases, with 9 bases left in between.